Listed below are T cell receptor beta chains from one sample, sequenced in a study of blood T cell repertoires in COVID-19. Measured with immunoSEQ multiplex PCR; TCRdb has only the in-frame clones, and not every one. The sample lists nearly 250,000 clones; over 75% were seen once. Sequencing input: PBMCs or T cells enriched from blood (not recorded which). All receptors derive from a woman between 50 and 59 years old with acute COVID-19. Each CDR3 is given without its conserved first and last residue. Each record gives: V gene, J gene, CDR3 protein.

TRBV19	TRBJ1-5	ASSNINSNQPQH
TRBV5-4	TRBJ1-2	ASSPGQSPNYGYT
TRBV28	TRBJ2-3	ANSRDRDLDTQY
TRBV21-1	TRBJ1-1	ASSNGTGGDTSEAF
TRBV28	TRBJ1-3	ASSLGGQAAGNTIY
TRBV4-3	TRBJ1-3	ASSSTVIGGSGNTIY
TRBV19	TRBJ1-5	ASKGDRKLGNQPQH
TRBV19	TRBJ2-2	ASSEGLAPGELF
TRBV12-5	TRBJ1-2	ASGLDGNYGYT
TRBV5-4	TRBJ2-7	ASSLQGAYEQY
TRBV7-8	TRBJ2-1	ASRVSVNEQF
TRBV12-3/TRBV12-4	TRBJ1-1	ASSLWQNTEAF
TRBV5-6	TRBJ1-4	ASRRRGAGNEKLF
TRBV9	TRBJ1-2	ASSVVGYGYT
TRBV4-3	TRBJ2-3	ASSQASVSDTQY
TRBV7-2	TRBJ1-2	ASSPGQNYGYT
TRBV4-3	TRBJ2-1	ASSQGISSGYNEQF
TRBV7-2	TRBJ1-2	ASSAGTGENGYT
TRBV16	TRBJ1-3	ASSPSTAHSGNTIY
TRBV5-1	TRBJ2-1	ASSRTFKKGNEQF
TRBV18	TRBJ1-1	ASSPTGSPMNTEAF
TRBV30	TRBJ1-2	AWSVGQGYGYT
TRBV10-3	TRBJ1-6	AISESNRGRNSPLH
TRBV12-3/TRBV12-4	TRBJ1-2	ASSRTGFSGYT
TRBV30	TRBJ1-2	AAVQGADYGYT
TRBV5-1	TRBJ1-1	ASSLAAQGVEAF
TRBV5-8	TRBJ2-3	ASSHYGRDRGSDTQY
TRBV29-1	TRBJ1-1	SVPGGRGGNLNTEAF
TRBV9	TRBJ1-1	ASSVGINGNTEAF
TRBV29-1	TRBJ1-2	SVAGQSYSYT
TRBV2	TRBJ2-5	AILGGETQY
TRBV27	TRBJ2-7	ASSLGTGYEQY
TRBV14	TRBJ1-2	ASSPPGQGLYGYT
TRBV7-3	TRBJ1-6	ASSLNTYSPLH
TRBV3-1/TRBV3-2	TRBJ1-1	ASSLRTGLNTEAF
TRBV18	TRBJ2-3	ASSRDRGNTQY
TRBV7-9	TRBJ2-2	VLEQGSNTGELF
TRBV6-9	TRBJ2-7	ASSYHPIQGEQY
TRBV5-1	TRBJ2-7	ASSSLSGTGADEQY
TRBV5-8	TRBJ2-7	ASSLGGEGYEQY
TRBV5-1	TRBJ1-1	ASSPTGLYRMNTEAF